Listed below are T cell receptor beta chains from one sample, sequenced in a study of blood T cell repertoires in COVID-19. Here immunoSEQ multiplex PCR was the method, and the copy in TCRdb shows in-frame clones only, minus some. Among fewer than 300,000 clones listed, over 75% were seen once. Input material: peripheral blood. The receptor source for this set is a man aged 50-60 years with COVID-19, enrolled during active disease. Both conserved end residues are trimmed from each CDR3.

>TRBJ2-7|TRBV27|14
ASSPIRTGGSYEQY
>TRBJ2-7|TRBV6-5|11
ASRDVGGYEQY
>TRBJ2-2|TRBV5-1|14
ASSSTGTFNTGELF
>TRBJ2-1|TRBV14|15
ASSQTTGTSSYNEQF
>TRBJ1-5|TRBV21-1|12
ASSKGTDNQPQH
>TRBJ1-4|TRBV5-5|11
ASSPQGGEKLF
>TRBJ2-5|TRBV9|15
ASSAGGGTGGIETQY
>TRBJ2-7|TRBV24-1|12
ATSDPDRSYEQY
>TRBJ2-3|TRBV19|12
ASTSSGIADTQY
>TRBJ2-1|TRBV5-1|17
ASSPWGLAEPSSYNEQF
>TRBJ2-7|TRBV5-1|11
ASSFGFSYEQY
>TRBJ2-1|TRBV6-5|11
ASSTTTVNEQF
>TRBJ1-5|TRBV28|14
ASSSPTGTGNQPQH
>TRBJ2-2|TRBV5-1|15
ASSPTTGPVGIGELF
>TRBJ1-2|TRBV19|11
ASSIDRSDGYT
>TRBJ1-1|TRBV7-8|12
ASSIQGAGAEAF
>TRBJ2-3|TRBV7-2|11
ASSLAVLDAQY
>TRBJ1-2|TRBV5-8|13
ASSLWGGRDSGYT
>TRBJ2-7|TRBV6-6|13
ASSNGQGRPYEQY
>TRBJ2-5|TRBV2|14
ASSDSDRGLQETQY